A single sample is the source of the 20 T cell receptor beta chains below, sequenced in a study of blood T cell repertoires in COVID-19. Clones were sequenced by immunoSEQ multiplex PCR, and TCRdb holds only the in-frame ones, with some missing. The sample has fewer than 300,000 clones, around 89% seen once. Sequencing was done on a sample of peripheral blood. Receptors originate from a woman between 45 and 60 years old with COVID-19, enrolled during active disease.

The genes are TRBV5-1 and TRBJ1-2; TRBD1 aligns across 8 bases. Germline-derived CDR1 and CDR2 are SGHRS and YFSETQ. With V trimmed by 2 bases and J by 7 bases, 7 bases remained unmatched. This CDR3 region has 14 residues. The CDR3 nucleotides read TGCGCCAGCAGCTTAGACAGGGGATCTGCTGGCTACACCTTC. Translated, it gives CASSLDRGSAGYTF.

The J gene is TRBJ2-1, the V gene TRBV15, with 10 bases matching TRBD2. J lost 7 bases, V lost 0 bases, and 3 bases had no gene match. CDR3 length: 15 residues. Germline CDR1 reads LNHNV; CDR2 reads YYDKDF (reference sequence). The CDR3 DNA reads TGTGCCACCAGCAGAGATCCTAGCGGGAGTAATGAGCAGTTCTTC. It is translated as CATSRDPSGSNEQFF.

V is TRBV5-4 and J is TRBJ2-3; 7 bases are shared with TRBD2. Per germline, CDR1 SGHNT and CDR2 YYREEE (reference sequence). J was trimmed by 2 bases and V by 2 bases; bases with no gene match: 8. There are 16 residues in the CDR3. Written as DNA, the CDR3 is TGTGCCAGCAGCTTAGGAACTAGCGTAAACACAGATACGCAGTATTTT. Protein: CASSLGTSVNTDTQYF.

The rearrangement links TRBV28 to TRBJ2-7; 9 bases fit TRBD2. The germline CDR1 and CDR2 sequences are MDHEN and SYDVKM. This CDR3 has 16 amino acids. The V gene end was trimmed by 5 bases and the J gene end by 2 bases; junction bases not matched to a gene: 10. CDR3 nucleotides: TGTGCCAGCAGTGCGGGAGGGGCAGGGAAAGCCTACGAGCAGTACTTC. As protein: CASSAGGAGKAYEQYF. Based on the CDR3 plus reference TRBV28 and TRBJ2-7, the full variable domain is DVKVTQSSRYLVKRTGEKVFLECVQDMDHENMFWYRQDPGLGLRLIYFSYDVKMKEKGDIPEGYSVSREKKERFSLILESASTNQTSMYLCASSAGGAGKAYEQYFGPGTRLTVT.

V and J are TRBV7-2 and TRBJ2-3, with 10 bases aligning to TRBD2. The CDR3 spans 16 residues. The ends lost 3 bases at V and 3 bases at J; junction bases unmatched: 6. CDR1 and CDR2 (germline): SGHTA, FQGNSA. The CDR3 DNA reads as TGTGCCAGCAGCTTTGGGCTAGCGGGAGTGACAGATACGCAGTATTTT. As protein: CASSFGLAGVTDTQYF.

The genes are TRBV5-5 and TRBJ1-5; D gene ambiguous. Trimming cost V 2 bases and J 0 bases, with 9 bases left between them. The CDR3 runs 15 residues. In germline, CDR1 is SGHKS, CDR2 YYEKEE (reference sequence). The CDR3 sequence is CASSFSLDSNQPQHF. CDR3 DNA: TGTGCCAGCAGCTTTTCATTAGATAGCAATCAGCCCCAGCATTTT. The full variable domain, with the rest looked up from reference TRBV5-5 and TRBJ1-5, is DAGVTQSPTHLIKTRGQQVTLRCSPISGHKSVSWYQQVLGQGPQFIFQYYEKEERGRGNFPDRFSARQFPNYSSELNVNALLLGDSALYLCASSFSLDSNQPQHFGDGTRLSIL.

The chain recombines TRBV5-1 with TRBJ2-7; TRBD1 aligns across 7 bases. V shed 0 bases and J 0 bases; nucleotides not matched to a gene: 6. Per the germline V gene, CDR1 is SGHRS and CDR2 is YFSETQ. The CDR3 spans 16 residues. The chain's CDR3 is CASSLAPGTVSYEQYF. CDR3 DNA: TGCGCCAGCAGCTTGGCCCCCGGGACAGTCTCCTACGAGCAGTACTTC.

This chain joins TRBV7-2 and TRBJ2-7; TRBD1 might be the D (6 bases). CDR1 and CDR2 (germline): SGHTA, FQGNSA. The CDR3 spans 14 residues. Trimming removed 0 bases at V and 2 bases at J, with 8 bases between. Written as DNA, the CDR3 is TGTGCCAGCAGCTTAGCGGGGGCCGCCTACGAGCAGTACTTC. As protein: CASSLAGAAYEQYF.

The chain joins TRBV6-2 or TRBV6-3 to TRBJ1-5, with a tentative D call TRBD1 (6 bases). This CDR3 spans 14 amino acids. The V end was cut by 0 bases, the J end by 4 bases, with 7 bases between. Germline values: CDR1 MNHEY, CDR2 SVGEGT. CDR3 protein: CASSYSRGNQPQHF. The CDR3, as DNA: TGTGCCAGCAGTTACTCGAGGGGGAATCAGCCCCAGCATTTT.

The chain links TRBV28 to TRBJ1-3; the D gene is possibly TRBD1 (6 bases). Germline V gene lookup returns CDR1 MDHEN and CDR2 SYDVKM. Between the trimmed V and J ends, which lost 8 bases and 1 base, there was a span of 15 bases. There are 15 residues in the CDR3. CDR3 amino acids: CASFRGAWSGNTIYF. DNA of the CDR3: TGTGCCAGCTTTCGGGGGGCTTGGTCTGGAAACACCATATATTTT.

The rearrangement joins TRBV7-6 to TRBJ2-3, with TRBD2 identical over 11 bases. The CDR3 is 16 residues long. Germline V CDR1 and CDR2: SGHVS, FNYEAQ. V was clipped by 3 bases and J by 4 bases; unmatched bases: 6. CDR3 DNA: TGTGCCAGCAGCTTGTCTAGCGGGAGGAGCCCAGATACGCAGTATTTT. It encodes CASSLSSGRSPDTQYF. Filled out from reference TRBV7-6 and TRBJ2-3, the complete variable domain reads GAGVSQSPRYKVTKRGQDVALRCDPISGHVSLYWYRQALGQGPEFLTYFNYEAQQDKSGLPNDRFSAERPEGSISTLTIQRTEQRDSAMYRCASSLSSGRSPDTQYFGPGTRLTVL.

The chain combines TRBV7-8 with TRBJ1-2, with D unclear. V gave up 7 bases and J gave up 3 bases, with 18 bases separating them. Germline loops: CDR1 SGHVS, CDR2 FQNEAQ. CDR3 size: 15 residues. CDR3 in DNA: TGTGCCAGCATAAGACTTGGGGTTAGCGACTATGGCTACACCTTC. As protein: CASIRLGVSDYGYTF.

The V call is TRBV15, the J call TRBJ2-1; 7 nucleotides line up with TRBD2. CDR1 is LNHNV and CDR2 is YYDKDF in the germline V gene (reference sequence). Germline trimming cut 5 bases from V and 4 bases from J; bases unmatched to any gene: 11. The CDR3 is 16 amino acids. This CDR3 is CATSPGISGRYNEQFF. In nucleotides, the CDR3 is TGTGCCACCAGCCCTGGGATTAGCGGGCGTTACAATGAGCAGTTCTTC.

The chain carries TRBV2 and TRBJ2-2; a weak D match, TRBD1 (6 bases). The CDR3 consists of 14 residues. The germline V and J ends were trimmed by 6 bases and 4 bases, with 12 bases remaining between them. Germline V CDR1 and CDR2: SNHLY, FYNNEI. The CDR3 DNA reads TGTGCCAGCAGCGAAACAGGGCCCACCGGGGAGCTGTTTTTT. Translating gives CASSETGPTGELFF.

The V gene is TRBV10-3, the J gene TRBJ2-1; 8 bases line up with TRBD1. The CDR3 covers 16 residues. Germline V gene lookup returns CDR1 ENHRY and CDR2 SYGVKD. J lost 4 bases, V lost 0 bases, and 5 bases had no gene match. This CDR3 reads CAISESGTGLYNEQFF. CDR3 bases: TGTGCCATCAGTGAGTCTGGGACAGGACTGTACAATGAGCAGTTCTTC.

This chain joins TRBV10-3 and TRBJ1-2; TRBD1 matches 8 bases. The junction had 3 bases not matched to a gene; V was cut back by 4 bases and J by 2 bases. The CDR3 totals 14 residues. The germline V gene has CDR1 ENHRY and CDR2 SYGVKD. CDR3 nucleotides: TGTGCCATCAGTGCACGACAGGGGAACTATGGCTACACCTTC. Its translation is CAISARQGNYGYTF.

This sequence joins TRBV5-6 and TRBJ1-3; 11 bases are a match to TRBD1. CDR3 length equals 16 residues. The trim removed 1 base at V and 2 bases at J, leaving 2 bases unmatched. The germline CDR1 and CDR2 sequences are SGHDT and YYEEEE. The CDR3 here is CASSLLGQGAGNTIYF. The CDR3 DNA sequence: TGTGCCAGCAGCTTGTTGGGACAGGGGGCTGGAAACACCATATATTTT.

The chain recombines TRBV30 with TRBJ2-1, with TRBD2 matching 8 bases. In germline, CDR1 is GTSNPN, CDR2 SVGIG (reference sequence). This CDR3 is built from 12 residues. The CDR3 nucleotides are TGTGTCTCCTCACGGGAGGGCAATGAGCAGTTCTTC. This gives the protein CVSSREGNEQFF.

This sequence joins TRBV5-4 and TRBJ2-5; TRBD2 aligns across 10 bases. The CDR3 length is 14 residues. The junction had 3 bases not matched to a gene; V was cut back by 0 bases and J by 7 bases. Germline CDR1 and CDR2: SGHNT and YYREEE (reference sequence). The CDR3 is CASSLELAGGTQYF. In DNA form, the CDR3 reads TGTGCCAGCAGCTTGGAATTAGCGGGGGGGACCCAGTACTTC. The variable domain in full, completed from reference TRBV5-4 and TRBJ2-5, reads ETGVTQSPTHLIKTRGQQVTLRCSSQSGHNTVSWYQQALGQGPQFIFQYYREEENGRGNFPPRFSGLQFPNYSSELNVNALELDDSALYLCASSLELAGGTQYFGPGTRLLVL.

The rearrangement links TRBV6-1 to TRBJ2-5; 11 nucleotides align to TRBD2. Germline CDR1 reads MNHNS; CDR2 reads SASEGT. The V and J ends lost 4 bases and 1 base, in that order; junction bases with no gene match: 8. The CDR3 covers 17 residues. CDR3 nucleotides: TGTGCCAGCAGTGCGACCCGACTAGCGGGAACCCAAGAGACCCAGTACTTC. It encodes CASSATRLAGTQETQYF.